These 20 T cell receptor beta chains were sequenced from one sample in a study of regulatory T cells in long-lasting Graves disease. Arm-PCR with iRepertoire HTBI primers amplified the CDR3 regions for these TCR beta libraries. In TCRdb, the multiplex PCR reads were re-called with MiXCR into one record per CDR3 protein. Seen here are 250,000 to 400,000 distinct CDR3 sequences, more than 15% observed once, and the top ten hold about 36%. The time point denotes: newly diagnosed GD, antithyroid drugs for less than 3 months. The TCR library used RNA extracted from PBMCs. The sequencing used peripheral blood mononuclear cells (PBMCs), collected at new diagnosis, from a patient treated with antithyroid drugs. The receptors stem from a female donor with Graves disease.

In its sample, this clonotype was seen many times. V gene TRBV12-3 or TRBV12-4 combines with J gene TRBJ1-5; no clear D. This CDR3 contains 12 residues. V lost 8 bases and J 4 bases, leaving 9 bases between the germline ends. The CDR3 nucleotides read TGTGCCAGCTCGGTAGGGAATCAGCCCCAGCATTTT. Amino acids: CASSVGNQPQHF.

The table lists this clonotype with many counts. The chain employs TRBV5-1 and TRBJ1-2, with D possibly matching TRBD1 (5 bases). This CDR3 comprises 13 residues. Looked up from germline, CDR1 is SGHRS and CDR2 is YFSETQ. V lost 0 bases and J 6 bases, leaving 9 bases between the germline ends. This CDR3 is CASSLELGDGYTF. CDR3 nucleotides: TGCGCCAGCAGCTTGGAATTGGGGGATGGCTACACCTTC.

The chain combines TRBV30 with TRBJ2-7; TRBD1 agrees at 9 bases. V gave up 5 bases and J gave up 2 bases; unmatched junction bases: 13. Germline V gene data show CDR1 as GTSNPN and CDR2 as SVGIG (reference sequence). CDR3 length equals 16 residues. The chain's CDR3 is CAWYAGGQGRTYEQYF. The CDR3 bases are TGTGCCTGGTACGCAGGGGGACAGGGACGGACCTACGAGCAGTACTTC.

A note on this clonotype: This sequence may be a read error, since a much larger clone differs from it by one base. It is likely a read error, because the conserved phenylalanine at the end of the CDR3 is missing. CDR3 protein: CASTTSLSAYNEQFY. For the CDR3, the DNA is TGTGCCAGCACGACGTCCCTTTCGGCCTACAATGAGCAGTTCTAC. The chain recombines TRBV11-3 with TRBJ2-1, with unresolved D. This CDR3 has 15 residues. CDR1 and CDR2 (germline): SGHNT, YENEEA. The ends were cut back, 7 bases at V and 2 bases at J, with 15 bases in the middle.

This clonotype was counted at least ten times. This chain joins TRBV28 and TRBJ1-4; 8 nucleotides line up with TRBD1. CDR1 and CDR2 (germline): MDHEN, SYDVKM. V dropped 3 bases and J dropped 1; count of bases not matched to a gene: 10. The CDR3 has 18 amino acids. The CDR3 sequence: CASSFKTGGGETNEKLFF. CDR3 in DNA: TGTGCCAGCAGTTTCAAAACAGGGGGAGGTGAAACTAATGAAAAACTGTTTTTT. Filled out from reference TRBV28 and TRBJ1-4, the complete variable domain reads DVKVTQSSRYLVKRTGEKVFLECVQDMDHENMFWYRQDPGLGLRLIYFSYDVKMKEKGDIPEGYSVSREKKERFSLILESASTNQTSMYLCASSFKTGGGETNEKLFFGSGTQLSVL.

This chain uses TRBV19 with TRBJ1-2; D gene uncertain. Germline CDR1 and CDR2: LNHDA and SQIVND (reference sequence). The CDR3 runs to 14 residues. With 7 bases removed from V and 3 bases from J, the gap between germline ends came to 15 bases. CDR3 sequence reads: CASTPPIRHYGYTF. DNA of the CDR3: TGTGCCAGTACACCCCCCATTCGGCACTATGGCTACACCTTC.

This clonotype showed up many times. V usage is TRBV12-3 or TRBV12-4 and J usage is TRBJ1-5, with D unresolved. V was pared by 3 bases and J by 7 bases, with 7 bases between. The CDR3 sequence is 12 residues long. Written as DNA, the CDR3 is TGTGCCAGCAGTTTCCCGGAACAGCCCCAGCATTTT. Translating it yields CASSFPEQPQHF.

This clonotype was seen repeatedly, ten times or more. The chain combines TRBV28 with TRBJ1-2; D might be TRBD1 (5 bases). From germline, CDR1 is MDHEN and CDR2 SYDVKM. The CDR3 has 15 amino acids. The ends were cut back, 7 bases at V and 8 bases at J, with 23 bases in the middle. The CDR3 spells CASTLPRSQGLGYTF. CDR3 sequence (DNA): TGTGCCAGCACCCTCCCCCGGTCCCAGGGCCTGGGCTACACCTTC.

This clonotype was recorded at least ten times. The chain is built from TRBV11-2 and TRBJ2-3; 8 bases are a match to TRBD2. CDR1 SGHAT and CDR2 FQNNGV come from the germline V gene. This CDR3 contains 17 residues. V lost 4 bases and J lost 0; bases outside the gene matches: 9. DNA of the CDR3: TGTGCCAGCAGCTCGATCGCGGAGCGGGGGAGCACAGATACGCAGTATTTT. It encodes CASSSIAERGSTDTQYF.

This clonotype was picked up many times. The rearrangement links TRBV28 to TRBJ1-5; D is possibly TRBD1 (6 bases). The germline V and J ends were trimmed by 6 bases and 7 bases, with 22 bases remaining between them. The germline gives CDR1 MDHEN, CDR2 SYDVKM. CDR3 length: 16 residues. CDR3 in amino acids: CASRPRGAGDHQPQHF. As DNA, the CDR3 is TGTGCCAGCAGACCGAGGGGGGCAGGGGATCACCAGCCCCAGCATTTT.

This clonotype was counted many times. The chain is built from TRBV29-1 and TRBJ2-1; D might be TRBD1 or TRBD2, each matching 6 bases. V was trimmed by 6 bases and J by 4 bases, leaving 10 bases between them. Per germline, CDR1 SQVTM and CDR2 ANQGSEA. The CDR3 is 12 amino acids. CDR3 nucleotide sequence: TGCAGCGTGGGGGGCGGATACAATGAGCAGTTCTTC. This translates into CSVGGGYNEQFF.

As for this clonotype: A read error is possible here, since a much larger clone lies one base away. The chain couples TRBV13 to TRBJ2-5, with 9 bases that match TRBD1. Germline values: CDR1 PRHDT, CDR2 FYEKMQ (reference sequence). The CDR3 totals 13 residues. The CDR3 region is CTSSLTGGETQYF. In DNA form, the CDR3 reads TGTACCAGCAGCTTGACAGGGGGAGAGACCCAGTACTTC.

This clonotype was found a few times. The chain employs TRBV7-9 and TRBJ1-6, with 9 bases lining up with TRBD1. Trimming cost V 5 bases and J 10 bases; bases outside gene matches: 9. CDR1 SEHNR and CDR2 FQNEAQ come from the germline V gene (reference sequence). The CDR3 loop spans 15 amino acids. The CDR3 bases are TGTGCCAGCAGCCCGCCGGGACAGGGTAGATCACCCCTCCACTTT. Protein sequence: CASSPPGQGRSPLHF.

This clonotype has a count of ten or more. This chain joins TRBV28 and TRBJ1-6; 8 bases line up with TRBD1. In germline, CDR1 is MDHEN, CDR2 SYDVKM. This CDR3 region has 16 residues. With V trimmed by 2 bases and J by 7 bases, 7 bases remained unmatched. The CDR3 DNA reads TGTGCCAGCAGTTTACCCTCACAGGGGGGCAATTCACCCCTCCACTTT. It codes for CASSLPSQGGNSPLHF.

This chain connects TRBV7-2 to TRBJ2-7; D might be TRBD1 (5 bases). In germline, CDR1 is SGHTA, CDR2 FQGNSA. This CDR3 contains 14 residues. With 8 bases removed from V and 3 bases from J, the gap between germline ends came to 17 bases. The CDR3 DNA reads TGTGCCAGCGCCCAGGGTCATGGGCTCTACGAGCAGTACTTC. Protein: CASAQGHGLYEQYF.

This clonotype was found many times. V and J are TRBV11-2 and TRBJ2-7, with 9 positions matching TRBD1. Germline V CDR1 and CDR2: SGHAT, FQNNGV. The CDR3 has 15 residues. Trimming took 5 bases from V and 4 from J; bases not matched to a gene: 9. This chain's CDR3 is CASSTYRGRLYEQYF. DNA for the CDR3: TGTGCCAGCAGCACGTACAGGGGGCGGTTGTACGAGCAGTACTTC.

V is TRBV28 and J is TRBJ2-7, with D unresolved. V was trimmed by 3 bases and J by 3 bases, leaving 9 bases between them. The CDR3 length is 13 residues. The V gene's germline CDR1 is MDHEN and CDR2 SYDVKM. The CDR3 DNA reads TGTGCCAGCAGTTTGATGGCTGTCTACGAGCAGTACTTC. It is translated as CASSLMAVYEQYF.

This chain connects TRBV19 to TRBJ2-1; 8 nucleotides align to TRBD2. The CDR3 spans 14 residues. Germline CDR1 LNHDA, CDR2 SQIVND (reference sequence). The V segment lost 10 bases and the J segment 5 bases; nucleotides outside the gene matches: 10. The CDR3 sequence: CATIPTSGHNEQFF. The DNA of the CDR3 is TGTGCCACAATCCCAACTAGCGGCCACAATGAGCAGTTCTTC.

There are many counts of this clonotype. This rearrangement joins TRBV28 to TRBJ2-4; possibly TRBD1 or TRBD2 for D (5 bases each). CDR1 MDHEN and CDR2 SYDVKM come from the germline V gene. This CDR3 spans 16 amino acids. V dropped 5 bases and J dropped 0 bases, with 14 bases sitting between them. The CDR3 loop is CASSPEGELAKNIQYF. CDR3 in DNA: TGTGCCAGCAGTCCGGAAGGGGAGCTAGCCAAAAACATTCAGTACTTC. Looking up the rest from reference TRBV28 and TRBJ2-4 gives the full variable domain: DVKVTQSSRYLVKRTGEKVFLECVQDMDHENMFWYRQDPGLGLRLIYFSYDVKMKEKGDIPEGYSVSREKKERFSLILESASTNQTSMYLCASSPEGELAKNIQYFGAGTRLSVL.

The rearrangement links TRBV19 to TRBJ1-6; 11 positions agree with TRBD1. CDR3 size: 15 residues. Germline CDR1 is LNHDA and CDR2 is SQIVND (reference sequence). The ends lost 5 bases at V and 9 bases at J; junction bases unmatched: 6. The CDR3 bases are TGTGCCAGTAGTGCTATCGGGACAGGGGGTTCACCCCTCCACTTT. Its translation is CASSAIGTGGSPLHF.